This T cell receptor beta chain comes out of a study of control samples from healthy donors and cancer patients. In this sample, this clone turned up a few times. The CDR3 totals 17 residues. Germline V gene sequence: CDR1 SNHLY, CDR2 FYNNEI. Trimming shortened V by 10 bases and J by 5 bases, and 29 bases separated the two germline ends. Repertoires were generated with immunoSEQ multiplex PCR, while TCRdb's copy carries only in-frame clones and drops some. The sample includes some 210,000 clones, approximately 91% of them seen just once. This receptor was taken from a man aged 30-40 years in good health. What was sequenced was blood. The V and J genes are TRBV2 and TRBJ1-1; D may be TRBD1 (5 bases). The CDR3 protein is CANLEGEAGPWRTEAFF. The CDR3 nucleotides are TGTGCCAACCTCGAAGGGGAGGCTGGGCCTTGGAGGACTGAAGCTTTCTTT.